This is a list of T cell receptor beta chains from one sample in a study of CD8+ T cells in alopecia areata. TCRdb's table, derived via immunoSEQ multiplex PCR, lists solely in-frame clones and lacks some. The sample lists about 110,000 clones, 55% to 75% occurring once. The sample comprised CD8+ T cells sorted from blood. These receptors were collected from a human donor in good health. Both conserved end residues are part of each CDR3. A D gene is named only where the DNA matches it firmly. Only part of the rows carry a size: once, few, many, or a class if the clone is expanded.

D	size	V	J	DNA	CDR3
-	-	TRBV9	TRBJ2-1	TGTGCCAGCAGCGTTGGGCAGGGCTACAATGAGCAGTTCTTC	CASSVGQGYNEQFF
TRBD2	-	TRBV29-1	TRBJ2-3	TGCAGCGTTGCTGGGCTAGCGGGGATCCGGAGCACAGATACGCAGTATTTT	CSVAGLAGIRSTDTQYF
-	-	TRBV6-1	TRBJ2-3	TGTGCCAGCAGTCTGGCGGGGGCCACCACAGATACGCAGTATTTT	CASSLAGATTDTQYF
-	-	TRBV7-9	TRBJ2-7	TGTGCCAGCAGCACACAGGGTCACGAGCAGTACTTC	CASSTQGHEQYF
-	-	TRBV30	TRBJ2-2	TGTGCCTGGAGTGTAGACACCGGGGAGCTGTTTTTT	CAWSVDTGELFF
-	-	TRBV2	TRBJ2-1	TGTGCCAGCTGGGGCAATGAGCAGTTCTTC	CASWGNEQFF
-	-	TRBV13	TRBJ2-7	TGTGCCAGCAATATTTGGGGGGACCGGAAATACGAGCAGTACTTC	CASNIWGDRKYEQYF
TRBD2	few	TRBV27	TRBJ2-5	TGTGCCAGCAGTTTAGCAGCGGGGGGGTATGGGACCCAGTACTTC	CASSLAAGGYGTQYF
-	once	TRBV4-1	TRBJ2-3	TGCGCCAGCAGCCAAGATCGGGATACGCAGTATTTT	CASSQDRDTQYF
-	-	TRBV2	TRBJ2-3	TGTGCCAGCAGTGAATTTAGAGGCCCCCACACAGATACGCAGTATTTT	CASSEFRGPHTDTQYF
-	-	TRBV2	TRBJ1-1	TGTGCCGTGAGGACGAAGGGCACTGAAGCTTTCTTT	CAVRTKGTEAFF
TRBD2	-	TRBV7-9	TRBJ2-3	TGTGCCAGCAGCTTATTGGACAGACTAGCGGGGGCTTTAACAGATACGCAGTATTTT	CASSLLDRLAGALTDTQYF
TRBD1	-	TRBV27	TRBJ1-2	TGTGCCAGCAGGACAGGGGGCTATGGCTACACCTTC	CASRTGGYGYTF
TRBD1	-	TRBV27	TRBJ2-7	TGTGCCAGCAGTTTTATAGGGACAGGGACGTGGGAGCAGTACTTC	CASSFIGTGTWEQYF
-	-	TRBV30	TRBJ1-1	TGTGCCTGGAGTGTACAACCCAACACTGAAGCTTTCTTT	CAWSVQPNTEAFF
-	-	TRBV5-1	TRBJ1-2	TGCGCCAGCGATGACTATCGGGGTGGCTACACCTTC	CASDDYRGGYTF
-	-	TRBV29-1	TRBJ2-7	TGCAGCGTCGGCGTAGGGATCGAGCAGTACTTC	CSVGVGIEQYF
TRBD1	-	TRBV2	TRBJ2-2	TGTGCCAGCGGGGAAGTGTACAGGGGGGCCGGGGAGCTGTTTTTT	CASGEVYRGAGELFF
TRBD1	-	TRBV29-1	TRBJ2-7	TGCAGCGTTGAAAGGACAGGGGAGTCCCACGAGCAGTACTTC	CSVERTGESHEQYF
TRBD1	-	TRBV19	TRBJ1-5	TGTGCCAGTAGTCTCCGGACAGGTGCCGTCAATCAGCCCCAGCATTTT	CASSLRTGAVNQPQHF
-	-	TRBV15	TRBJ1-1	TGTGCCACCAGCAGAGACAGGGCCCAGAACACTGAAGCTTTCTTT	CATSRDRAQNTEAFF
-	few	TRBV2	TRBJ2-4	TGTGCCAGCAGTGAAGATATACTAGCCAAAAACATTCAGTACTTC	CASSEDILAKNIQYF
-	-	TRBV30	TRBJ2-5	TGTGCCTGGAGTGTATTTGCGAGCGAGACCCAGTACTTC	CAWSVFASETQYF
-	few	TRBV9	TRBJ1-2	TGTGCCAGCAGCCCCGACAGTACCTATGGCTACACCTTC	CASSPDSTYGYTF
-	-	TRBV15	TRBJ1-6	TGTGCCACCAGCAACCCCCGGTGGGGGGGCAGATACCCTAATTCACCCCTCCACTTT	CATSNPRWGGRYPNSPLHF
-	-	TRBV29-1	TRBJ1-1	TGCAGCGCCTGGGGGGGGAAGACGGCTGAAGCTTTCTTT	CSAWGGKTAEAFF
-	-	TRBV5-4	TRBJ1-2	TGTGCCAGCAGTATAGCAGGAGACTATGGCTACACCTTC	CASSIAGDYGYTF
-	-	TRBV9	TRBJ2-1	TGTGCCAGCAGCGGGGCGGAGACTAGAAATGAGCAGTTCTTC	CASSGAETRNEQFF
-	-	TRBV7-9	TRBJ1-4	TGTGCCAGCAGCTTAAGTTCCGGGTACTGGACTAATGAAAAACTGTTTTTT	CASSLSSGYWTNEKLFF
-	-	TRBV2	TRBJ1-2	TGTGCCAGCAGTGCTCGGAACAGGGCGCTTTCTGGCTACACCTTC	CASSARNRALSGYTF
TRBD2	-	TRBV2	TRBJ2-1	TGTGCCAGTCAAGCGGGGGACAACTACAATGAGCAGTTCTTC	CASQAGDNYNEQFF
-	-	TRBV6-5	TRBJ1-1	TGTGCCAGCAGTTTGGGACAAAACACTGAAGCTTTCTTT	CASSLGQNTEAFF
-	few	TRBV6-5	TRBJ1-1	TGTGCCAGCAGTTACTCGGGGGGGAACACTGAAGCTTTCTTT	CASSYSGGNTEAFF
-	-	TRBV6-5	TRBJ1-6	TGTGCCAGCAGTGATCCGGGGATCTCACCCCTCCACTTT	CASSDPGISPLHF
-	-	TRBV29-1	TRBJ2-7	TGCAGCGCCCGGGTGGGCTACGAGCAGTACTTC	CSARVGYEQYF
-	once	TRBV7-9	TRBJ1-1	TGTGCCAGCAGCCAGGTCACTGAAGCTTTCTTT	CASSQVTEAFF
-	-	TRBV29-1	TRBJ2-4	TGCAGCGTTGAGGAAATTCTAGCCAAAAACATTCAGTACTTC	CSVEEILAKNIQYF
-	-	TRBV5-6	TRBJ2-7	TGTGCCAGCAGCTTCGGACAGCACTACGAGCAGTACTTC	CASSFGQHYEQYF
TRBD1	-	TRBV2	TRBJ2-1	TGTGCCAGCGGGGACAGATCCTACAATGAGCAGTTCTTC	CASGDRSYNEQFF
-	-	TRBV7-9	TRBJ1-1	TGTGCCAGCAGCTTAGGACCCTCAGCTTTCTTT	CASSLGPSAFF
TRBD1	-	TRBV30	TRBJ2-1	TGTGCCTGGAAACCGGGACAGGACTACAATGAGCAGTTCTTC	CAWKPGQDYNEQFF
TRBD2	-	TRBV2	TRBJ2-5	TGTGCCAGCAGTGAGAGAGTACCTACCGGGGGGGAGACCCAGTACTTC	CASSERVPTGGETQYF
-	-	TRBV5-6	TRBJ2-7	TGTGCCAGCAGCCCCACAGGGTACCATCGGGGCGAGCAGTACTTC	CASSPTGYHRGEQYF
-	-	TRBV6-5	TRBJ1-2	TGTGCCAGCAGGGAAGTCGGCTACACCTTC	CASREVGYTF
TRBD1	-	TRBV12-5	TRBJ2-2	TGTGCTAGTGGTTTGGGGGACAGGGGGCCCGGGGAGCTGTTTTTT	CASGLGDRGPGELFF
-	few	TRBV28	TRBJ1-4	TGTGCCAGCAGTTTCCAGTGGGATGAAAAACTGTTTTTT	CASSFQWDEKLFF
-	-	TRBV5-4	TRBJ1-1	TGTGCCAGCAGCTTGCTCCCAGTGGGGGCTACTGAAGCTTTCTTT	CASSLLPVGATEAFF
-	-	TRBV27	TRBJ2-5	TGTGCCAGCAGTTTCCGGGCACCCCTACCGAGAGTGGAGACCCAGTACTTC	CASSFRAPLPRVETQYF
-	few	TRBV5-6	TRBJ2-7	TGTGCCAGCAGCCTCGACGAGGCCCCCTACGAGCAGTACTTC	CASSLDEAPYEQYF
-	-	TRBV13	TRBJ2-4	TGTGCCAGCAGCCAAGCCAAAAACATTCAGTACTTC	CASSQAKNIQYF
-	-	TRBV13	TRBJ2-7	TGTGCCAGCAGCTTTGTCGACTACGAGCAGTACTTC	CASSFVDYEQYF
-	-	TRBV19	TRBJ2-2	TGTGCCAGTAGTATTCACACCGGGGAGCTGTTTTTT	CASSIHTGELFF
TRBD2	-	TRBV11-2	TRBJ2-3	TGTGCCAGCAGCTCTAGCGGGGACACAGATACGCAGTATTTT	CASSSSGDTDTQYF
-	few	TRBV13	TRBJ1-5	TGTGCCAGCAGCACCCGGCAGGAAAATCAGCCCCAGCATTTT	CASSTRQENQPQHF
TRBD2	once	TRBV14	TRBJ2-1	TGTGCCAGCAGCCAAGGTGGGACTAGCTACAATGAGCAGTTCTTC	CASSQGGTSYNEQFF
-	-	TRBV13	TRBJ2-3	TGTGCCAGCAGCTTAGCGGGGGAGAACACAGATACGCAGTATTTT	CASSLAGENTDTQYF
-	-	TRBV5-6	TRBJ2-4	TGTGCCAGCAGCTCAGGGAGTTCCGGCATTCAGTACTTC	CASSSGSSGIQYF
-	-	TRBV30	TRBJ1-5	TGTGCCTGGAGCTCGGGCCCGGCGGGCAATCAGCCCCAGCATTTT	CAWSSGPAGNQPQHF